The text below deals with one TCR beta chain. This record belongs to a study of T cell changes during pregnancy in multiple sclerosis. Germline-derived CDR1 and CDR2 are LNHDA and SQIVND (reference sequence). The CDR3 is 14 amino acids. Trimming cost V 4 bases and J 4 bases; bases outside gene matches: 3. The data were produced by immunoSEQ multiplex PCR, yet TCRdb's version contains in-frame clones alone and is incomplete. Here the sample spans approximately 69,000 clones, over 85% being singletons. The rearrangement links TRBV19 to TRBJ2-1; 8 bases align to TRBD2. The sequence derives from a female donor in good health, enrolled as a control in a pregnancy study. Specimen: peripheral blood, collected in the second trimester of pregnancy. The CDR3 sequence: CASSNGGAYNEQFF. The CDR3 bases are TGTGCCAGTAGTAACGGGGGGGCTTACAATGAGCAGTTCTTC.